This TCR beta chain was captured by sequencing in a study of metastatic and nonmetastatic thyroid tumors. This clone was seen at least ten times. Using MiXCR, TCRdb re-called clones from the PCR reads. The sample carries over 25,000 clones, about 15% recorded once. Germline-derived CDR1 and CDR2 are MGHRA and YSYEKL. With V trimmed by 4 bases and J by 3 bases, 12 bases remained unmatched. The CDR3 has 18 residues. Every patient underwent thyroid surgery untreated. The clonotype originates from a female donor with papillary thyroid cancer or a benign thyroid nodule (not recorded which). Some clones in this sample may be carry-over from other donors' samples. The specimen was blood. The V and J genes are TRBV4-1 and TRBJ2-4; 10 bases match TRBD2. This CDR3 is CASSPRRASGSNKNIQYF. The CDR3 DNA sequence: TGCGCCAGCAGCCCGCGCCGGGCTAGCGGGAGTAACAAAAACATTCAGTACTTC.